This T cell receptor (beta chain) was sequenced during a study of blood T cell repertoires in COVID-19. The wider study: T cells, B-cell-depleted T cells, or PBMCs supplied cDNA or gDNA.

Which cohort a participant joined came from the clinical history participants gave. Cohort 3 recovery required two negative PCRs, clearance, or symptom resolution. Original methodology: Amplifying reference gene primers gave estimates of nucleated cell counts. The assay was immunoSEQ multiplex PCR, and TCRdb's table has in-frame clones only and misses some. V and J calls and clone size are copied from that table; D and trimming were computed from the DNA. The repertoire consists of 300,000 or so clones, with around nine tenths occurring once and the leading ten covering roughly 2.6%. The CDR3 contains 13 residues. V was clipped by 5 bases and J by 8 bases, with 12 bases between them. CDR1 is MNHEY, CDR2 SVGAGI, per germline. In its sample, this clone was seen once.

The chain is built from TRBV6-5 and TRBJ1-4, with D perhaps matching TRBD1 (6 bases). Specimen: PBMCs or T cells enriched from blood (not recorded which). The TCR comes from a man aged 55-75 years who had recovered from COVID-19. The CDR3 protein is CASSILQGEKLFF. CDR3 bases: TGTGCCAGCAGTATTCTTCAGGGGGAAAAACTGTTTTTT.